The next 3 T cell receptor beta chains were all read from a single sample in a study of shared clonotypes between healthy human individuals (TCRdb year 2020). The library was prepared using the immunoSEQ multiplex PCR assay. In its TCRdb copy, this immuneACCESS table keeps in-frame sequences only and misses some clones. Where compared with another copy, unresolved V genes explain less than half of these, and the others have no known cause. The sample table contains roughly 2,000,000 clones; only one count was recorded for 80% to 95% of them. Together, the top ten hold over 1.5% of the sample. For the CD8 naive samples, CD45RO-negative cells were positively selected for CCR7, yielding a CD45RA+CCR7+ population from which TemRA cells were excluded. The specimen was naive CD8+ T cells from PBMCs. This specimen's cell subset or site label, per the study, means: CD45RA+CCR7+. These receptors were taken from a man younger than 30 in good health. Some clones in this sample may be carry-over from other donors' samples.

This chain uses TRBV29-1 with TRBJ1-2; TRBD1 matches 7 bases. CDR3 length: 11 residues. Germline trimming cut 8 bases from V and 6 bases from J; bases unmatched to any gene: 6. Germline V gives CDR1 SQVTM, CDR2 ANQGSEA. Here the CDR3 reads CSTSQGDGYTF. CDR3 coding DNA: TGCAGCACTTCCCAGGGGGATGGCTACACCTTC.

This clone came up once. This sequence joins TRBV9 and TRBJ2-3; D is unclear. Deletions cut 6 bases from V and 3 bases from J, with 14 bases between. The CDR3 consists of 14 residues. Per the germline V gene, CDR1 is SGDLS and CDR2 is YYNGEE. CDR3 protein: CASTPGSRTDTQYF. The CDR3 coding sequence is TGTGCCAGCACCCCGGGCAGCAGGACAGATACGCAGTATTTT.

The genes are TRBV7-9 and TRBJ2-5, with 12 bases aligning to TRBD1. The CDR3 spans 17 residues. The germline CDR1 and CDR2 sequences are SEHNR and FQNEAQ (reference sequence). The V and J ends lost 5 bases and 5 bases, in that order; junction bases with no gene match: 12. The CDR3 nucleotides are TGTGCCAGCAGCAAAATTGCGGGACAGGGGGCGGAGGAGACCCAGTACTTC. Its protein is CASSKIAGQGAEETQYF.